The present TCR beta chain was sequenced within a study of shared T cell receptors in the human thymus. Repertoires were generated with immunoSEQ multiplex PCR, while TCRdb's copy carries only in-frame clones and drops some. This sample carries 700,000 or so clones, over 75% of them seen once, and the ten largest clones take roughly 0.01%. Trimming took off 3 bases at V and 2 bases at J, with 23 bases between the two ends. The CDR3 is 18 residues long. Germline V gives CDR1 LGHNT, CDR2 FRNRAP. These data also formed part of another study, on human thymus T cells. Turning to that study: All donors were healthy Finnish infants who were undergoing corrective surgery to treat congenital heart defects. Resections from corrective heart surgery provided thymus tissue. Thymic repertoires from unrelated individuals overlapped highly, related research reported.

Sample: thymocytes. The source is a girl less than two years old with a congenital heart defect. The chain joins TRBV12-5 to TRBJ2-7; the D gene is possibly TRBD2 (5 bases). The CDR3 loop reads CASGFSPLIGVGPYEQYF. The CDR3 DNA follows: TGTGCTAGTGGTTTTTCCCCCTTGATCGGGGTGGGCCCCTACGAGCAGTACTTC.